The 20 T cell receptor beta chains given below trace back to one sample, sequenced in a study of cytomegalovirus exposure and HLA in healthy donors. With 60 Vbeta and 13 Jbeta primers, the PCR was carried out. Here immunoSEQ multiplex PCR was the method, and the copy in TCRdb shows in-frame clones only, minus some. The sample carries 100,000 to 150,000 clones, approximately 80% recorded once. Sequencing input: PBMCs. The receptor set was obtained from a young woman in good health and CMV-seropositive.

As to this clone: A read error may produce the germline difference seen at one junction end. For the CDR3, the DNA is TGTTCCAGCAGCTTATCCGGGACAGAAGCTTTCTTT. This sequence encodes CSSSLSGTEAFF. The chain combines TRBV7-9 with TRBJ1-1; D is possibly TRBD1 (6 bases). Germline CDR1 is SEHNR and CDR2 is FQNEAQ (reference sequence). The CDR3 runs 12 residues.

The chain is built from TRBV7-9 and TRBJ1-2; no definite D call. This CDR3 contains 16 residues. The germline CDR1 and CDR2 sequences are SEHNR and FQNEAQ (reference sequence). V was shortened by 5 bases and J by 5 bases, with 21 bases between the two germline ends. CDR3 in DNA: TGTGCCAGCAGCCTTAGAGGCGGGCAGAGCCTATATGGCTACACCTTC. Amino acid sequence: CASSLRGGQSLYGYTF.

The CDR3 spells CASSPRGALANYNEQFF. DNA of the CDR3: TGTGCCAGCAGCCCCCGGGGAGCTTTAGCTAACTACAATGAGCAGTTCTTC. The chain uses TRBV11-2 and TRBJ2-1; D possibly corresponds to TRBD2 (5 bases). V lost 5 bases and J lost 3, with 20 bases in between. The CDR3 covers 17 residues. Germline values: CDR1 SGHAT, CDR2 FQNNGV. Full variable domain (rest looked up from reference TRBV11-2 and TRBJ2-1): EAGVAQSPRYKIIEKRQSVAFWCNPISGHATLYWYQQILGQGPKLLIQFQNNGVVDDSQLPKDRFSAERLKGVDSTLKIQPAKLEDSAVYLCASSPRGALANYNEQFFGPGTRLTVL.

The genes are TRBV10-2 and TRBJ2-1, with 8 bases aligning to TRBD1. The CDR3 extends over 16 amino acids. V lost 3 bases, J lost 2 bases, and 6 bases stayed unmatched. In germline, CDR1 is WSHSY, CDR2 SAAADI. The CDR3 spells CASSDYDRGTYNEQFF. The CDR3, as DNA: TGCGCCAGCAGTGACTACGACAGGGGAACCTACAATGAGCAGTTCTTC.

The chain recombines TRBV5-4 with TRBJ1-1, with D possibly TRBD1 on 5 matching bases. Trimming took 3 bases from V and 3 from J, leaving 9 bases between them. The germline gives CDR1 SGHNT, CDR2 YYREEE (reference sequence). This CDR3 is 13 amino acids long. DNA of the CDR3: TGTGCCAGCAGCTGGGGCGGGGACACTGAAGCTTTCTTT. Amino acids: CASSWGGDTEAFF.

In nucleotides, the CDR3 is TGTGCCAGCAGTGAACTTCTGACAGGTGGGGCTGGAAACACCATATATTTT. It encodes CASSELLTGGAGNTIYF. The rearrangement joins TRBV6-1 to TRBJ1-3; the D gene is possibly TRBD1 (6 bases). The germline V gene encodes CDR1 MNHNS and CDR2 SASEGT. V shed 2 bases and J shed 2 bases, with 16 bases lying between them. The CDR3 is 17 amino acids.

The chain has TRBV19 and TRBJ2-2, with D perhaps TRBD2 (6 bases). The CDR3 contains 14 residues. The V gene's germline CDR1 is LNHDA and CDR2 SQIVND (reference sequence). V lost 5 bases, J lost 6 bases, and 13 bases lay in between. The CDR3 loop is CASSGTPGSGELFF. In DNA form, the CDR3 reads TGTGCCAGTAGTGGGACTCCAGGGTCCGGGGAGCTGTTTTTT.

This chain links TRBV10-3 with TRBJ2-3, with TRBD2 matching 8 bases. The CDR3 contains 16 residues. With V trimmed by 0 bases and J by 2 bases, 4 bases remained unmatched. Per the germline V gene, CDR1 is ENHRY and CDR2 is SYGVKD. The CDR3 loop is CAISESLSGDTDTQYF. In nucleotides, the CDR3 is TGTGCCATCAGTGAGTCGCTTAGCGGGGACACAGATACGCAGTATTTT.

This chain joins TRBV4-2 and TRBJ2-3, with 9 bases that match TRBD2. V dropped 1 base and J dropped 0; count of bases not matched to a gene: 2. Germline CDR1 reads LGHNA; CDR2 reads YNFKEQ. This CDR3 is 16 amino acids long. CDR3 DNA: TGTGCCAGCAGCCAAGGACTAGCGGTTAGCACAGATACGCAGTATTTT. As protein: CASSQGLAVSTDTQYF.

The rearrangement links TRBV7-9 to TRBJ2-7; the D gene is possibly TRBD1 (6 bases). Germline loops: CDR1 SEHNR, CDR2 FQNEAQ (reference sequence). V lost 5 bases, J lost 3 bases, and 8 bases lay in between. The CDR3 contains 12 residues. CDR3 region: CASSRDNYEQYF. For the CDR3, the DNA is TGTGCCAGCAGCCGGGACAACTACGAGCAGTACTTC.

The rearrangement uses TRBV4-1 and TRBJ2-1, with D possibly being TRBD2 (7 bases). CDR3 size: 17 residues. In germline, CDR1 is MGHRA, CDR2 YSYEKL. V was shortened by 1 base and J by 5 bases, with 18 bases between the two germline ends. This CDR3 is CASSQGFGGGEHNEQFF. CDR3 DNA sequence: TGCGCCAGCAGCCAAGGATTTGGGGGGGGCGAACACAATGAGCAGTTCTTC.

The chain uses TRBV5-6 and TRBJ1-2; D is ambiguous. The CDR3 is 16 amino acids. Trimming pared 2 bases from V and 8 bases from J, leaving 22 bases between. Germline V gene data show CDR1 as SGHDT and CDR2 as YYEEEE. The CDR3 loop is CASSFSSGGVKYGYTF. The CDR3 nucleotides are TGTGCCAGCAGCTTCTCATCGGGAGGAGTAAAGTACGGCTACACCTTC.

The chain joins TRBV7-8 to TRBJ1-5, with 9 bases that match TRBD1. The length of the CDR3 is 14 residues. V lost 5 bases, J lost 6 bases, and 5 bases stayed unmatched. Germline-derived CDR1 and CDR2 are SGHVS and FQNEAQ. The CDR3 coding sequence is TGTGCCAGCAGCAGGGACAGGGTGGGTCAGCCCCAGCATTTT. This codes for CASSRDRVGQPQHF.

This chain uses TRBV11-1 with TRBJ2-2; 8 nucleotides match TRBD1. CDR3 length: 15 amino acids. Germline trimming cut 4 bases from V and 4 bases from J; bases unmatched to any gene: 5. Germline V gene sequence: CDR1 SGHAT, CDR2 FQDESV (reference sequence). CDR3 nucleotides: TGTGCCAGCAGCTCAGGACAGGGTAGCACCGGGGAGCTGTTTTTT. Protein sequence: CASSSGQGSTGELFF.

This chain joins TRBV25-1 and TRBJ2-3; TRBD2 is a possible D gene (7 bases). With 2 bases removed from V and 0 bases from J, the gap between germline ends came to 9 bases. Germline V gene data show CDR1 as MGHDK and CDR2 as SYGVNS. The CDR3 is 15 residues long. This CDR3 reads CASSEGGASTDTQYF. The CDR3 coding sequence is TGTGCCAGCAGTGAAGGGGGGGCTAGCACAGATACGCAGTATTTT.

The CDR3 coding sequence is TGTGCCAGCAGCCCCTATATAAGCAATCAGCCCCAGCATTTT. Its translation is CASSPYISNQPQHF. The chain carries TRBV27 and TRBJ1-5; no firm D call. This CDR3 comprises 14 residues. The germline CDR1 and CDR2 sequences are MNHEY and SMNVEV (reference sequence). Trimming removed 6 bases from V and 1 base from J, with 10 bases in between.

The chain has TRBV10-3 and TRBJ2-1; 10 bases align to TRBD2. The J segment lost 4 bases and the V segment lost 0 bases, leaving 3 bases of the junction unmatched. CDR1 is ENHRY and CDR2 is SYGVKD in the germline V gene. The CDR3 consists of 16 residues. CDR3: CAISESASGGYNEQFF. CDR3 coding DNA: TGTGCCATCAGTGAGTCTGCTAGCGGGGGATACAATGAGCAGTTCTTC.

The rearrangement joins TRBV4-1 to TRBJ1-6; the D is unclear. V lost 0 bases and J lost 10, with 13 bases in between. The germline CDR1 and CDR2 sequences are MGHRA and YSYEKL. The CDR3 runs to 15 residues. CDR3 coding DNA: TGCGCCAGCAGCCAAGACCGTTCGAGTCTCTCACCCCTCCACTTT. It codes for CASSQDRSSLSPLHF.

The table lists this clone with a few counts. The rearrangement uses TRBV25-1 and TRBJ2-7; TRBD1 agrees at 9 bases. This CDR3 is 16 amino acids long. V was pared by 2 bases and J by 6 bases, with 11 bases of the junction left unmatched. Germline V gene lookup returns CDR1 MGHDK and CDR2 SYGVNS. The CDR3 bases are TGTGCCAGCAGTGAAAAAACCGGGACAGGGATGGGCGAGCAGTACTTC. Its protein is CASSEKTGTGMGEQYF.

This clone showed up just a few times. The chain carries TRBV11-2 and TRBJ1-1; D unresolved. Between the trimmed V and J ends, which lost 0 bases and 0 bases, there was a span of 8 bases. The CDR3 consists of 15 residues. The germline V gene encodes CDR1 SGHAT and CDR2 FQNNGV. CDR3 amino acids: CASSLEEQMNTEAFF. CDR3 bases: TGTGCCAGCAGCTTAGAAGAACAGATGAACACTGAAGCTTTCTTT.